Here is one T cell receptor (beta chain) with its context. Its antigen remains unidentified. No quality values exist for individual bases; no much larger clone is one base distant. This specimen comes from a study of cytomegalovirus exposure and HLA in healthy donors (dated by TCRdb to 2017 to 2019). In terms of the full investigation: An earlier analysis of approximately 600 of the donors reported more than 250 Gb of sequence data and roughly 100 million unique TCR beta sequences from some 180 million T cells. All discovery cohort repertoires had been generated on a single sequencing platform. In the later analysis, no new phenotypic data were used to find candidate immune exposures; instead, reliance was placed on TCR beta sequences and their occurrence across donors. Using immunosequencing, the study profiled T cell repertoires from around 670 subjects and related those repertoires to cytomegalovirus serostatus. Both class I and class II loci were covered by HLA typing, at four-digit resolution. In a later analysis, previously published TCR beta repertoires from several hundred donors were re-analyzed and high-resolution HLA genotyping was added so that TCR occurrence patterns could be studied. The aim of the study was to test whether cataloging public T cell receptors could identify signatures of past pathogen exposure. An earlier analysis of around 580 of the donors used high-throughput TCR beta sequencing to judge whether each TCR beta V gene segment behaved as functional or pseudogenic. Along with the 666-subject first cohort, a separate validation cohort of over a hundred different subjects was used. Across under 500 genotyped donors of the cohort, an average of roughly 230,000 unique TCR beta nucleotide sequences per donor were sequenced, and roughly a sixth of those sequences were non-productive. Roughly five DR-DQ haplotypes were handled as single units for association and clustering because linkage in the cohort was strong. An early release covering 550 to 700 HLA-typed donors comprised 250 to 350 gigabases of sequencing data and 65 million to 100 million unique TCR sequences. A later genetic analysis used genome-wide SNP genotypes for about three fifths of the 666 donors, treating that subset as a discovery cohort. The number of donors typed differed by locus, with roughly 629-640 for A, B, C, DRB1 and DQB1, about 500 for DQA1, some 570 for DPA1, and roughly 450 for DPB1. High-throughput TCR immunosequencing, statistical association of individual TCRs with disease status, and machine learning were combined to predict cytomegalovirus infection status. Donor age, sex, ethnicity and CMV serostatus were compiled alongside the repertoire data. Of the approximately 400 genotyped donors, roughly 85% fell in the genetic ancestry cluster associated with self-reported Caucasian donors.

Summary of the overall study and its limitations: In this cohort, only TCR beta chains were sequenced, and detectable features were limited by the absence of alpha or paired-chain data. When HLA alleles, especially DR and DQ, strongly co-occurred, TCR associations were difficult to assign to individual alleles. The authors suggested that the approach could potentially be generalized to other disease states and immunological phenotypes. A later analysis found that HLA-associated TCR beta chains were more clonally expanded and had lower generation probabilities than equally common non-associated chains. Most CMV-associated TCR beta chains appeared to be HLA-restricted in a later analysis, and the HLA associations seemed to be driven largely by CMV exposure. In an earlier analysis of about 550 of the donors, most TCR beta V segments were observed in productive rearrangements about 87% or about 30% of the time, broadly matching IMGT annotations. At a false discovery rate of 0.05, a later analysis linked about 16,000 TCR beta sequences to specific HLA alleles. V-gene and J-gene trimming of TCR beta chains was associated with a missense DCLRE1C variant in a later genetic analysis, and the association was replicated in an independent cohort. Fewer than 20 rarely observed V segments, including chromosome 9 orphons, were excluded from the earlier analysis of a few hundred of the donors because counts were too low. A further reported finding was that TCR beta sequences accurately predicted the HLA-A and HLA-B alleles for most subjects in the first cohort. Across donors, most TCR sequences were observed very rarely, whereas some public TCRs were present in many individuals. Three of the identified cytomegalovirus-associated TCR beta chains were confirmed in vitro to be specific for cytomegalovirus antigens. According to a later analysis, TCR association rates differed among HLA loci, with DRB1 alleles showing the most associated TCRs and HLA-C alleles showing the fewest. In the study, approximately 150 TCR beta chains were listed as associated with cytomegalovirus. The sequencing pipeline was judged likely to have produced a cluster of highly shared sequence variants as a technical artifact. Linkage disequilibrium might explain the correlated functional status among segregating V segments, but an unknown experimental factor could not be ruled out. CMV serostatus was the only immune exposure information available for the cohort. Because HLA typing was missing for some donors at each locus, association tests included only the typed subset. A later genetic analysis reported fewer N-insertions in productive TCRs among donors in an Asian-associated ancestry cluster than the roughly 700-donor mean. In both the original and validation cohorts, the classifier was reported to diagnose cytomegalovirus status with high specificity and sensitivity. Presence/absence analyses assumed roughly uniform sequencing depth across donors, an assumption that may not hold. A later analysis reported that several top co-occurrence clusters appeared linked to parvovirus B19, influenza, CMV and Epstein-Barr virus. Some IMGT-functional V segments, including TRBV6-2 and TRBV6-3, could not be distinguished by the 87-base-pair reads and were therefore excluded.

The cohort consisted of fewer than 700 healthy bone marrow donors. Cohort members were all nominally healthy when sampled, although unrecorded immune exposures were likely present. The donor was CMV seropositive and was included in the group of about 290 seropositive cohort members. Every donor gave a peripheral blood sample, and the peripheral blood mononuclear cells from that sample were used for TCR beta sequencing. The Qiagen DNeasy Blood Extraction Kit was used to extract genomic DNA from the blood cell samples. The library was built by means of the immunoSEQ multiplex PCR assay. For the multiplex PCR, a mixture combining 60 forward primers for TCR Vbeta segments and 13 reverse primers for TCR Jbeta segments was used. The CDR3 region of rearranged TCR beta genes was amplified from genomic DNA with a multiplex PCR assay. On the Illumina HiSeq System, the amplified TCR beta libraries were sequenced as 87-base-pair reads. In the paper's pipeline: Across the 500 to 850 repertoires, a later analysis counted tens of millions of unique TCR beta chains, roughly 11 million of which were shared by at least two donors. Raw reads were error-corrected and collapsed into unique sequences by a nearest-neighbor algorithm in which closely related sequences were merged to remove PCR and sequencing errors. CDR3 sequences were aligned to IMGT reference sequences to assign V, D and J gene segments. For a sequence to be retained, a match of at least six nucleotides was required to both a V gene segment and a J gene segment. Rearrangements were classified as productive when the CDR3 lacked stop codons and remained in frame with V and J, and all other rearrangements were classified as non-productive. CDR3 was defined according to IMGT convention as the region running from the second conserved V-encoded cysteine to the conserved J-encoded phenylalanine. Sequences without an unambiguous match to a single V gene segment were excluded from the earlier analysis of about 640 of the donors. An earlier analysis of just under 600 of the donors called V segments functional above 56.7% productive rearrangements and segregating when the between-donor standard deviation exceeded 5%. A statistical classification framework was built for diagnosing cytomegalovirus status from the catalog of TCR beta chain sequences. A later analysis assigned V and J genes by comparing TCR nucleotide sequences with IMGT/GENE-DB human TR gene sequences. A later analysis assigned CDR3 sequences and most-parsimonious VDJ recombination scenarios with the TCRdist pipeline. A later analysis defined each TCR beta chain by its CDR3 amino acid sequence plus V-gene family, and excluded reads lacking a unique V-gene family. A later analysis removed 450 to 600 highly shared, low-generation-probability nucleotide sequences to deal with suspected cross-contamination and a sequencing artifact. In a later analysis, a clonal expansion index for each public chain was calculated from normalized within-repertoire ranks of inferred template counts. Generation probabilities in a later analysis came from a VDJ recombination model fitted to out-of-frame rearrangements, and those results were checked against IGoR. Hypergeometric tests were used in a later analysis to score TCR-TCR, TCR-HLA and TCR-CMV co-occurrence, with a repertoire-size bias correction applied to the TCR pairs. False discovery rates were estimated in a later analysis by permuting HLA or CMV assignments 20 times. In a later analysis, co-occurring TCRs were grouped using DBSCAN, and TCRdist sequence similarity was added for clustering within HLA-allele-positive subsets. Repertoires with fewer than 30,000 or more than 120,000 public chains, plus five repertoires with anomalous nucleotide sharing, were excluded from co-occurrence clustering. Not all clones reach the TCRdb copy of this immuneACCESS table, which keeps in-frame sequences only. Checked studies attribute under half of the gap to unresolved V genes and leave the rest unexplained. V and J calls and clone size are as listed in that table; D and trimming were resolved from the DNA. This sample is represented by some 140,000 clones; around 80% of them were singletons. The ten top clones hold around 5.6% of the sample.

Via the germline V gene, CDR1 is KGHSH and CDR2 LQKENI. The germline ends are 9 bases apart after V is trimmed by 6 bases and J by 1 base. CDR3 length: 13 amino acids, cysteine to phenylalanine. Solely the CDR3 DNA is kept, with 39 bases framed from the first base. This TCR was recovered from a woman in her 40s in good health and CMV-seropositive. What was sequenced was PBMCs. The rearranged segments are TRBV18 and TRBJ1-1, and TRBD1 may be the D gene, going by 5 matching bases. This receptor has the CDR3 CASSREGNTEAFF. The sequenced DNA is TGTGCCAGCTCCAGGGAAGGGAACACTGAAGCTTTCTTT. Joined to the reference TRBV18 and TRBJ1-1 proteins, this CDR3 gives the full variable domain: NAGVMQNPRHLVRRRGQEARLRCSPMKGHSHVYWYRQLPEEGLKFMVYLQKENIIDESGMPKERFSAEFPKEGPSILRIQQVVRGDSAAYFCASSREGNTEAFFGQGTRLTVV.